Each of the 12 T cell receptor beta chains below was sequenced from the same sample in a study of blood T cell repertoires in COVID-19. Generated by immunoSEQ multiplex PCR, the TCRdb table keeps only in-frame clones and is missing some. Of approximately 180,000 clones listed, around 85% are singletons. The specimen sequenced was peripheral blood. The receptors stem from a human donor with active or convalescent COVID-19. The donor label of this sample is uncertain.

This chain uses TRBV4-1 with TRBJ2-1; TRBD1 might be the D (6 bases). The V end lost 4 bases, the J end lost 8 bases, and 9 bases lay between the germline ends. Germline values: CDR1 MGHRA, CDR2 YSYEKL. The CDR3 has 12 residues. The CDR3 sequence: CASSLNRDEQFF. In DNA, the CDR3 is TGCGCCAGCAGCCTCAACAGGGATGAGCAGTTCTTC.

This rearrangement joins TRBV4-3 to TRBJ1-2; perhaps TRBD1 as D (6 bases). The CDR3 extends over 14 amino acids. The germline gives CDR1 LGHNA, CDR2 YSLEER. Trimming removed 4 bases from V and 8 bases from J, with 17 bases in between. The CDR3 DNA sequence: TGCGCCAGCAGCCCTGACCGGACAGTGGGAGGCTACACCTTC. Protein: CASSPDRTVGGYTF.

The V gene is TRBV6-2 or TRBV6-3, the J gene TRBJ1-1, with a possible D match to TRBD1 (6 bases). The CDR3 extends over 12 amino acids. Germline CDR1 and CDR2: MNHEY and SVGEGT. V lost 5 bases and J lost 6, with 10 bases in between. Written as DNA, the CDR3 is TGTGCCAGCAGTACAGGGCCCCCTGAAGCTTTCTTT. Its translation: CASSTGPPEAFF.

The chain carries TRBV5-4 and TRBJ1-2, with D unclear. Trimming pared 6 bases from V and 2 bases from J, leaving 14 bases between. The V gene's germline CDR1 is SGHNT and CDR2 YYREEE (reference sequence). The length of the CDR3 is 14 residues. CDR3 region: CASTDQTDNYGYTF. The CDR3 nucleotides are TGTGCCAGCACCGATCAGACTGACAACTATGGCTACACCTTC.

This clone has only one observation. The chain employs TRBV9 and TRBJ2-1, with TRBD2 as a possible D gene (5 bases). The CDR3 has 14 residues. The germline CDR1 and CDR2 sequences are SGDLS and YYNGEE. Trimming stripped 3 bases from V and 4 bases from J, with 11 bases between. The CDR3 spells CASSAREGYNEQFF. In nucleotides, the CDR3 is TGTGCCAGCAGCGCCCGAGAGGGTTACAATGAGCAGTTCTTC.

The rearrangement uses TRBV3-1 (or the pseudogene TRBV3-2) and TRBJ1-1; TRBD1 agrees at 8 bases. J lost 12 bases, V lost 0 bases, and 9 bases had no gene match. The CDR3 is 14 amino acids. CDR1 LGHDT and CDR2 YNNKEL come from the germline V gene (reference sequence). The chain's CDR3 is CASSQETGQDSSFF. In nucleotides, the CDR3 is TGTGCCAGCAGCCAAGAAACGGGACAGGATAGCTCTTTCTTT.

V gene TRBV19 combines with J gene TRBJ2-3; tentative D call: TRBD2 (6 bases). Germline loops: CDR1 LNHDA, CDR2 SQIVND (reference sequence). The germline V and J ends were trimmed by 1 base and 1 base, with 15 bases remaining between them. The CDR3 runs 17 residues. The CDR3 DNA is TGTGCCAGTAGTATAGGGAGGGGCGGGATCGGCACAGATACGCAGTATTTT. Protein: CASSIGRGGIGTDTQYF.

This clone was seen more than once but under ten times. This sequence joins TRBV2 and TRBJ2-7, with TRBD1 as a possible D gene (5 bases). The germline CDR1 and CDR2 sequences are SNHLY and FYNNEI. This CDR3 spans 15 amino acids. V lost 5 bases to trimming and J lost 0 bases, with 14 bases between them. The CDR3 sequence: CASSSDRLVSYEQYF. DNA of the CDR3: TGTGCCAGCAGTTCAGACAGACTCGTCTCCTACGAGCAGTACTTC.

The gene calls are TRBV12-5 and TRBJ1-6, with 7 bases aligning to TRBD1. Germline V gene lookup returns CDR1 LGHNT and CDR2 FRNRAP. After removal of 4 bases from V and 5 bases from J, the junction contained 11 bases not matched to a gene. The CDR3 has 17 residues. The CDR3 spells CASGWGWGDRDNSPLHF. CDR3 nucleotide sequence: TGTGCTAGTGGTTGGGGTTGGGGCGACAGGGATAATTCACCCCTCCACTTT.

The V call is TRBV19, the J call TRBJ2-1, with 10 bases fitting TRBD1. This CDR3 spans 14 amino acids. Germline V gene sequence: CDR1 LNHDA, CDR2 SQIVND (reference sequence). J lost 7 bases, V lost 7 bases, and 7 bases had no gene match. CDR3 sequence reads: CASTGTGEVNEQFF. Here the CDR3 DNA reads TGTGCCAGTACTGGGACAGGGGAGGTAAATGAGCAGTTCTTC.

The rearrangement links TRBV6-4 to TRBJ2-3; 7 nucleotides line up with TRBD2. The CDR3 is made up of 15 amino acids. Trimming at V came to 1 base and at J to 4 bases, leaving 5 bases not matched to a gene. CDR1 is MRHNA and CDR2 is SNTAGT in the germline V gene. The CDR3 DNA sequence: TGTGCCAGCAGTGACTTGGGGGGGGTCGCAGATACGCAGTATTTT. Residues: CASSDLGGVADTQYF.

This chain links TRBV6-5 with TRBJ2-5; D is possibly TRBD2 (6 bases). V was cut by 8 bases and J by 5 bases, with 15 bases left in between. The germline V gene encodes CDR1 MNHEY and CDR2 SVGAGI. The CDR3 length is 13 residues. The CDR3 reads CASGRGGEETQYF. CDR3 DNA sequence: TGTGCCAGCGGACGGGGAGGAGAGGAGACCCAGTACTTC.